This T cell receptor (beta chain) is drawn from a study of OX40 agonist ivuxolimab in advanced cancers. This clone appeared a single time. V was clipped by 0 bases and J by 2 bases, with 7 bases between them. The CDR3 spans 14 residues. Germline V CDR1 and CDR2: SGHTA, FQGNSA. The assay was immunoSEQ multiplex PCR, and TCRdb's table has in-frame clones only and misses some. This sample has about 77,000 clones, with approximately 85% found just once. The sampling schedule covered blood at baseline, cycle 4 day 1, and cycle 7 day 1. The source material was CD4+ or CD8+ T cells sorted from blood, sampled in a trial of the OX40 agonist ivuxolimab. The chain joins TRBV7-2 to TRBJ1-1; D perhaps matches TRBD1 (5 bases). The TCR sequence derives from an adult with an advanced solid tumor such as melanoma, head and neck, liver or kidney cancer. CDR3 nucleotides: TGTGCCAGCAGCTTAGCGGGGGAAAACACTGAAGCTTTCTTT. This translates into CASSLAGENTEAFF. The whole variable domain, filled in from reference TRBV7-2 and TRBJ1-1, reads GAGVSQSPSNKVTEKGKDVELRCDPISGHTALYWYRQSLGQGLEFLIYFQGNSAPDKSGLPSDRFSAERTGGSVSTLTIQRTQQEDSAVYLCASSLAGENTEAFFGQGTRLTVV.